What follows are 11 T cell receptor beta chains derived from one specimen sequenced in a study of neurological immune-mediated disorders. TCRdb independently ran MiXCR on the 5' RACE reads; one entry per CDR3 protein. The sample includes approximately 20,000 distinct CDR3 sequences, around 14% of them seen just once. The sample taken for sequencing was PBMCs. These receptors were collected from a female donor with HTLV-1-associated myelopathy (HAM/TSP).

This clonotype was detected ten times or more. CDR3 sequence: CATSDTQGAWNQPQHF. Here the CDR3 DNA reads TGTGCCACCAGTGATACCCAGGGAGCTTGGAATCAGCCCCAGCATTTT. This chain links TRBV24-1 with TRBJ1-5; TRBD1 might be the D (5 bases). This CDR3 has 16 amino acids. The germline V gene encodes CDR1 KGHDR and CDR2 SFDVKD. V was cut by 3 bases and J by 4 bases, with 15 bases left in between.

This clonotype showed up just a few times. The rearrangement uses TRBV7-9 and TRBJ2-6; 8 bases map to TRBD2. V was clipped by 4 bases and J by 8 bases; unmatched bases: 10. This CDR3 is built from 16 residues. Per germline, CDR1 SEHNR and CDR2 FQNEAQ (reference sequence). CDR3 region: CASSSTRGGVPNVLTF. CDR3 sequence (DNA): TGTGCCAGCAGCTCAACACGGGGGGGGGTGCCCAACGTCCTGACTTTC.

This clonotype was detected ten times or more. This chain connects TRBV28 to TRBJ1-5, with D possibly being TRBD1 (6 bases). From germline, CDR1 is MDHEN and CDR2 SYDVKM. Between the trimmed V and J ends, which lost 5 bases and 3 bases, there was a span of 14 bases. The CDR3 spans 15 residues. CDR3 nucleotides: TGTGCCAGCAGTACCCCAGGACAGTTCAATCAGCCCCAGCATTTT. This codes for CASSTPGQFNQPQHF.

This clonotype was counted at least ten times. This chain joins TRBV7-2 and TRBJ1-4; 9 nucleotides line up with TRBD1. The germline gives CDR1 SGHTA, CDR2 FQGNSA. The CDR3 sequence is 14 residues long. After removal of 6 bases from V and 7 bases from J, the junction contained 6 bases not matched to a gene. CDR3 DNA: TGTGCCAGCAGATCGGGACAGGGAAGTGAAAAACTGTTTTTT. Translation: CASRSGQGSEKLFF.

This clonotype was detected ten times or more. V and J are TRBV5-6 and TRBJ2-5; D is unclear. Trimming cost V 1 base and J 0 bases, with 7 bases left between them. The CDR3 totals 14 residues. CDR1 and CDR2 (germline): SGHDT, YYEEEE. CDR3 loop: CASSLTWYQETQYF. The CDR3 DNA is TGTGCCAGCAGCTTGACGTGGTACCAAGAGACCCAGTACTTC.

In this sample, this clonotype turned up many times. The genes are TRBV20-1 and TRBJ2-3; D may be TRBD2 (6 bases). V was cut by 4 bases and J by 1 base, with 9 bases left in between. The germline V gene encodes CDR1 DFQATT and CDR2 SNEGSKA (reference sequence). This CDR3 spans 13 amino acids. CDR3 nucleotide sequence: TGCAGTGCTACGCGGGACGGCACAGATACGCAGTATTTT. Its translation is CSATRDGTDTQYF.

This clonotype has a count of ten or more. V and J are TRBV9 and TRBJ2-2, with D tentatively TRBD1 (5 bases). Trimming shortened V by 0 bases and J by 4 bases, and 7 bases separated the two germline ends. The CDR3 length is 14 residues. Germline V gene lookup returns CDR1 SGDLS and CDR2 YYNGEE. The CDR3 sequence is CASSVGQGTGELFF. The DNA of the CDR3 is TGTGCCAGCAGCGTAGGGCAGGGCACCGGGGAGCTGTTTTTT.

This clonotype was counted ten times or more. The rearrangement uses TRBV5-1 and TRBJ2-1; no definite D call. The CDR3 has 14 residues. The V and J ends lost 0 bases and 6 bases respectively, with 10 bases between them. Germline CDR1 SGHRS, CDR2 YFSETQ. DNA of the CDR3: TGCGCCAGCAGCTTGGCATCAGAACCCAATGAGCAGTTCTTC. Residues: CASSLASEPNEQFF.

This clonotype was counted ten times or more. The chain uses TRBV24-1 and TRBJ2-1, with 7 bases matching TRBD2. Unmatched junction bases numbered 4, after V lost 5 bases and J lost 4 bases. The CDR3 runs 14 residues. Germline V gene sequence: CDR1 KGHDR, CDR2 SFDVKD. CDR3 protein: CATSGLAVYNEQFF. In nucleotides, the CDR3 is TGTGCCACCAGTGGGCTAGCGGTATACAATGAGCAGTTCTTC.

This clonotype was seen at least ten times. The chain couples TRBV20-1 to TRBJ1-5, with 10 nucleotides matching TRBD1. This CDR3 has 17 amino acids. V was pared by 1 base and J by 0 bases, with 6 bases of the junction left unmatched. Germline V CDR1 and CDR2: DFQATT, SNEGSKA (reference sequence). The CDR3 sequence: CSARGGDRGNSNQPQHF. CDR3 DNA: TGCAGTGCTAGAGGGGGGGACAGGGGCAATAGCAATCAGCCCCAGCATTTT.

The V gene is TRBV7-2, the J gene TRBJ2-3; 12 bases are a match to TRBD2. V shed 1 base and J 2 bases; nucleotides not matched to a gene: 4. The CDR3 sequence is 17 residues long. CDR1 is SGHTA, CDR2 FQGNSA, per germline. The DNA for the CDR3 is TGTGCCAGCAGCTTAGGGCTAGCGGGGGGGCACACAGATACGCAGTATTTT. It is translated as CASSLGLAGGHTDTQYF.